Listed below are T cell receptor beta chains from one sample, sequenced in a study of T cell responses to AZD1222 COVID-19 vaccine. Method: immunoSEQ multiplex PCR; TCRdb's copy keeps in-frame clones and lacks some. The sample records around 84,000 clones, 70% to 90% being singletons. Material: peripheral blood, obtained on day 0 of MenACWY control vaccination. The receptors come from an adult in good health. CDR3s include the opening cysteine and the closing phenylalanine or tryptophan. The order of the fields is D gene, clone size, J gene, V gene, CDR3 protein, CDR3 DNA. D genes are given only for firm matches. Not all rows give a size; the values are once, few, many and, for expanded clones, a class.

D gene: NA; clone size: NA; J gene: TRBJ2-3; V gene: TRBV19; CDR3 protein: CASSNRGFNTDTQYF; CDR3 DNA: TGTGCCAGTAGTAACCGGGGATTTAACACAGATACGCAGTATTTT
D gene: NA; clone size: medium-sized; J gene: TRBJ2-7; V gene: TRBV7-9; CDR3 protein: CASSLAVGNSYEQYF; CDR3 DNA: TGTGCCAGCAGCTTAGCGGTCGGTAACTCCTACGAGCAGTACTTC
D gene: NA; clone size: few; J gene: TRBJ2-2; V gene: TRBV18; CDR3 protein: CASSPRVSDTTGELFF; CDR3 DNA: TGTGCCAGCTCACCACGAGTCTCGGACACCACCGGGGAGCTGTTTTTT
D gene: TRBD1; clone size: NA; J gene: TRBJ1-5; V gene: TRBV24-1; CDR3 protein: CATGDRVSNQPQHF; CDR3 DNA: TGTGCCACCGGGGACAGGGTGAGCAATCAGCCCCAGCATTTT
D gene: TRBD2; clone size: NA; J gene: TRBJ2-7; V gene: TRBV5-6; CDR3 protein: CASSSRGLGSYEQYF; CDR3 DNA: TGTGCCAGCAGCTCTAGAGGACTAGGATCCTACGAGCAGTACTTC
D gene: NA; clone size: NA; J gene: TRBJ1-1; V gene: TRBV27; CDR3 protein: CATHGNTEAFF; CDR3 DNA: TGTGCCACCCACGGGAACACTGAAGCTTTCTTT
D gene: TRBD2; clone size: NA; J gene: TRBJ2-3; V gene: TRBV6-5; CDR3 protein: CASRLTSGGTDTQYF; CDR3 DNA: TGTGCCAGCAGATTGACTAGCGGGGGGACAGATACGCAGTATTTT
D gene: TRBD2; clone size: NA; J gene: TRBJ2-7; V gene: TRBV6-2/TRBV6-3; CDR3 protein: CASSYSGGSGHEQYF; CDR3 DNA: TGTGCCAGCAGTTACTCCGGGGGGTCCGGACACGAGCAGTACTTC
D gene: TRBD1; clone size: NA; J gene: TRBJ2-5; V gene: TRBV6-5; CDR3 protein: CASSISGTEQETQYF; CDR3 DNA: TGTGCCAGCAGTATCTCCGGGACAGAGCAAGAGACCCAGTACTTC
D gene: NA; clone size: NA; J gene: TRBJ1-3; V gene: TRBV7-9; CDR3 protein: CASSLAGSGNTIYF; CDR3 DNA: TGTGCCAGCAGCTTGGCAGGCTCTGGAAACACCATATATTTT
D gene: NA; clone size: once; J gene: TRBJ1-1; V gene: TRBV5-6; CDR3 protein: CASSLGGSTEAFF; CDR3 DNA: TGTGCCAGCAGCTTGGGAGGAAGCACTGAAGCTTTCTTT
D gene: NA; clone size: NA; J gene: TRBJ2-2; V gene: TRBV2; CDR3 protein: CASSDSMNTGELFF; CDR3 DNA: TGTGCCAGCAGTGACAGTATGAACACCGGGGAGCTGTTTTTT
D gene: NA; clone size: NA; J gene: TRBJ1-3; V gene: TRBV7-2; CDR3 protein: CASSLATSGNTIYF; CDR3 DNA: TGTGCCAGCAGCTTAGCCACCTCTGGAAACACCATATATTTT
D gene: TRBD1; clone size: once; J gene: TRBJ1-4; V gene: TRBV5-1; CDR3 protein: CASSLGQGAEKLFF; CDR3 DNA: TGCGCCAGCAGCTTGGGACAGGGGGCTGAAAAACTGTTTTTT
D gene: NA; clone size: NA; J gene: TRBJ1-2; V gene: TRBV6-5; CDR3 protein: CASSFQGGYGYTF; CDR3 DNA: TGTGCCAGCAGCTTCCAAGGGGGCTATGGCTACACCTTC
D gene: TRBD1; clone size: NA; J gene: TRBJ1-1; V gene: TRBV7-2; CDR3 protein: CASSLVGSWDRDTEAFF; CDR3 DNA: TGTGCCAGCAGCTTAGTGGGGTCTTGGGACAGGGACACTGAAGCTTTCTTT
D gene: NA; clone size: NA; J gene: TRBJ1-4; V gene: TRBV2; CDR3 protein: CASSRVNEKLFF; CDR3 DNA: TGTGCCAGCAGCAGAGTTAATGAAAAACTGTTTTTT
D gene: TRBD2; clone size: NA; J gene: TRBJ2-7; V gene: TRBV7-2; CDR3 protein: CASSLVAGAYEQYF; CDR3 DNA: TGTGCCAGCAGCTTAGTAGCGGGTGCCTACGAGCAGTACTTC
D gene: TRBD1; clone size: once; J gene: TRBJ1-2; V gene: TRBV7-9; CDR3 protein: CASSPGGTGTTYGYTF; CDR3 DNA: TGTGCCAGCAGCCCAGGGGGGACAGGGACTACCTATGGCTACACCTTC
D gene: TRBD1; clone size: many; J gene: TRBJ2-3; V gene: TRBV12-3/TRBV12-4; CDR3 protein: CASSPGGDRRDF; CDR3 DNA: TGTGCCAGCAGCCCGGGTGGGGACAGGAGGGATTTT
D gene: NA; clone size: NA; J gene: TRBJ2-7; V gene: TRBV4-1; CDR3 protein: CASSQERTKDYEQYF; CDR3 DNA: TGCGCCAGCAGCCAAGAGAGAACAAAGGACTACGAGCAGTACTTC
D gene: NA; clone size: once; J gene: TRBJ1-1; V gene: TRBV5-4; CDR3 protein: CASSLPGRNTEAFF; CDR3 DNA: TGTGCCAGCAGCTTGCCGGGGCGGAACACTGAAGCTTTCTTT
D gene: TRBD1; clone size: once; J gene: TRBJ2-3; V gene: TRBV4-1; CDR3 protein: CASSQSKRGQGPDTQYF; CDR3 DNA: TGCGCCAGCAGCCAAAGTAAAAGGGGACAGGGGCCAGATACGCAGTATTTT
D gene: NA; clone size: NA; J gene: TRBJ2-5; V gene: TRBV6-4; CDR3 protein: CASSLNAGVGETQYF; CDR3 DNA: TGTGCCAGCAGCCTTAATGCAGGGGTCGGGGAGACCCAGTACTTC
D gene: NA; clone size: NA; J gene: TRBJ2-2; V gene: TRBV7-2; CDR3 protein: CASSLVAGGELFF; CDR3 DNA: TGTGCCAGCAGCTTAGTAGCAGGCGGGGAGCTGTTTTTT
D gene: TRBD1; clone size: NA; J gene: TRBJ1-4; V gene: TRBV7-6; CDR3 protein: CASSLDPRDRNEKLFF; CDR3 DNA: TGTGCCAGCAGCTTAGACCCTCGGGACAGGAATGAAAAACTGTTTTTT
D gene: NA; clone size: NA; J gene: TRBJ1-5; V gene: TRBV7-8; CDR3 protein: CASSLENEVVGSNQPQHF; CDR3 DNA: TGTGCCAGCAGCTTAGAAAATGAGGTGGTAGGTAGCAATCAGCCCCAGCATTTT
D gene: TRBD1; clone size: NA; J gene: TRBJ1-2; V gene: TRBV3-1/TRBV3-2; CDR3 protein: CASSLGTGGYGYTF; CDR3 DNA: TGTGCCAGCAGCCTCGGGACAGGAGGCTATGGCTACACCTTC
D gene: NA; clone size: NA; J gene: TRBJ1-1; V gene: TRBV28; CDR3 protein: CASSFLQGNTEAFF; CDR3 DNA: TGTGCCAGCAGTTTTTTACAGGGGAACACTGAAGCTTTCTTT
D gene: NA; clone size: NA; J gene: TRBJ2-1; V gene: TRBV9; CDR3 protein: CASSSQGNTYNEQFF; CDR3 DNA: TGTGCCAGCAGCAGTCAGGGTAACACCTACAATGAGCAGTTCTTC
D gene: NA; clone size: NA; J gene: TRBJ1-2; V gene: TRBV30; CDR3 protein: CAWSEAANYGYTF; CDR3 DNA: TGTGCCTGGAGTGAGGCGGCGAACTATGGCTACACCTTC
D gene: TRBD2; clone size: NA; J gene: TRBJ2-4; V gene: TRBV6-2/TRBV6-3; CDR3 protein: CASSPGTSGGAGDIQYF; CDR3 DNA: TGTGCCAGCAGCCCCGGGACTAGCGGGGGCGCGGGGGACATTCAGTACTTC
D gene: TRBD1; clone size: once; J gene: TRBJ1-2; V gene: TRBV18; CDR3 protein: CASSPPGTGGALYGYTF; CDR3 DNA: TGTGCCAGCTCACCACCGGGGACAGGGGGCGCCCTCTATGGCTACACCTTC
D gene: NA; clone size: once; J gene: TRBJ2-3; V gene: TRBV7-9; CDR3 protein: CASSLGAGRTDTQYF; CDR3 DNA: TGTGCCAGCAGCTTAGGGGCAGGGCGGACAGATACGCAGTATTTT
D gene: NA; clone size: NA; J gene: TRBJ1-2; V gene: TRBV7-9; CDR3 protein: CASSPLFRQNYGYTF; CDR3 DNA: TGTGCCAGCAGCCCCCTATTTAGACAAAACTATGGCTACACCTTC
D gene: NA; clone size: NA; J gene: TRBJ2-7; V gene: TRBV4-3; CDR3 protein: CASSQEVRPATYEQYF; CDR3 DNA: TGCGCCAGCAGCCAAGAGGTCCGGCCAGCTACCTACGAGCAGTACTTC
D gene: TRBD1; clone size: NA; J gene: TRBJ1-4; V gene: TRBV2; CDR3 protein: CASSPDRRRLFF; CDR3 DNA: TGTGCCAGCTCCCCGGACAGGAGACGTCTGTTTTTT
D gene: NA; clone size: NA; J gene: TRBJ1-2; V gene: TRBV7-2; CDR3 protein: CASSLDSSNYGYTF; CDR3 DNA: TGTGCCAGCAGCTTGGACAGTTCTAACTATGGCTACACCTTC
D gene: NA; clone size: NA; J gene: TRBJ1-1; V gene: TRBV19; CDR3 protein: CASSSDTGMNTEAFF; CDR3 DNA: TGTGCCAGTAGCTCAGACACGGGGATGAACACTGAAGCTTTCTTT
D gene: NA; clone size: NA; J gene: TRBJ1-4; V gene: TRBV3-1/TRBV3-2; CDR3 protein: CASSQEGRSNEKLFF; CDR3 DNA: TGTGCCAGCAGCCAAGAGGGACGGAGTAATGAAAAACTGTTTTTT
D gene: TRBD1; clone size: NA; J gene: TRBJ2-3; V gene: TRBV3-1/TRBV3-2; CDR3 protein: CASSPRTGGEADTQYF; CDR3 DNA: TGTGCCAGCAGCCCAAGGACAGGGGGCGAGGCAGATACGCAGTATTTT
D gene: NA; clone size: NA; J gene: TRBJ2-2; V gene: TRBV7-9; CDR3 protein: CASSLTGDGELFF; CDR3 DNA: TGTGCCAGCAGCTTAACGGGAGACGGGGAGCTGTTTTTT
D gene: TRBD2; clone size: NA; J gene: TRBJ2-5; V gene: TRBV3-1/TRBV3-2; CDR3 protein: CASSQDVGRGQETQYF; CDR3 DNA: TGTGCCAGCAGCCAAGATGTGGGGCGGGGGCAAGAGACCCAGTACTTC
D gene: NA; clone size: NA; J gene: TRBJ2-3; V gene: TRBV5-6; CDR3 protein: CASSLLRGERFSPDF; CDR3 DNA: TGTGCCAGCAGCTTGCTCAGGGGAGAACGTTTTAGCCCTGATTTT
D gene: TRBD2; clone size: NA; J gene: TRBJ2-5; V gene: TRBV6-1; CDR3 protein: CASSEVLAGAEETQYF; CDR3 DNA: TGTGCCAGCAGTGAAGTTCTAGCGGGGGCCGAAGAGACCCAGTACTTC
D gene: TRBD1; clone size: NA; J gene: TRBJ1-3; V gene: TRBV18; CDR3 protein: CASSPPVRPGGSGNTIYF; CDR3 DNA: TGTGCCAGCTCACCACCGGTTCGTCCAGGGGGCTCTGGAAACACCATATATTTT
D gene: NA; clone size: once; J gene: TRBJ2-2; V gene: TRBV2; CDR3 protein: CASRNDRTITGELFF; CDR3 DNA: TGTGCCAGCAGAAATGACAGGACGATTACCGGGGAGCTGTTTTTT
D gene: TRBD1; clone size: NA; J gene: TRBJ2-1; V gene: TRBV7-2; CDR3 protein: CASSPRTGHDEQFF; CDR3 DNA: TGTGCCAGCAGCCCTCGGACAGGGCACGATGAGCAGTTCTTC
D gene: NA; clone size: NA; J gene: TRBJ1-6; V gene: TRBV6-1; CDR3 protein: CASSEADRSYSSYNSPLHF; CDR3 DNA: TGTGCCAGCAGTGAAGCCGACAGAAGCTATAGCTCCTATAATTCACCCCTCCACTTT
D gene: NA; clone size: NA; J gene: TRBJ1-6; V gene: TRBV11-1; CDR3 protein: CASTRDGDSPLHF; CDR3 DNA: TGTGCCAGCACCCGGGACGGGGATTCACCCCTCCACTTT
D gene: TRBD2; clone size: NA; J gene: TRBJ2-7; V gene: TRBV6-1; CDR3 protein: CASSEASGGGPYEQYF; CDR3 DNA: TGTGCCAGCAGTGAGGCTAGCGGGGGGGGACCCTACGAGCAGTACTTC
D gene: TRBD2; clone size: NA; J gene: TRBJ2-3; V gene: TRBV5-6; CDR3 protein: CASSRGLAGGYTDTQYF; CDR3 DNA: TGTGCCAGCAGCCGAGGACTAGCGGGGGGGTACACAGATACGCAGTATTTT
D gene: NA; clone size: NA; J gene: TRBJ1-4; V gene: TRBV7-9; CDR3 protein: CASSLEAGTGEKLFF; CDR3 DNA: TGTGCCAGCAGCTTAGAAGCAGGGACGGGTGAAAAACTGTTTTTT
D gene: NA; clone size: NA; J gene: TRBJ2-2; V gene: TRBV27; CDR3 protein: CASSLPDRSGELFF; CDR3 DNA: TGTGCCAGCAGCCTACCCGACAGGTCCGGGGAGCTGTTTTTT
D gene: NA; clone size: NA; J gene: TRBJ1-1; V gene: TRBV5-1; CDR3 protein: CASSNGNSATEAFF; CDR3 DNA: TGCGCCAGCAGCAACGGGAATTCCGCCACTGAAGCTTTCTTT
D gene: NA; clone size: NA; J gene: TRBJ2-7; V gene: TRBV28; CDR3 protein: CASSLSLGGSYEQYF; CDR3 DNA: TGTGCCAGCAGTTTATCCCTAGGCGGATCGTACGAGCAGTACTTC
D gene: NA; clone size: NA; J gene: TRBJ1-2; V gene: TRBV5-1; CDR3 protein: CASSLVAGSRVYTF; CDR3 DNA: TGCGCCAGCAGCTTGGTGGCAGGGAGTAGAGTCTACACCTTC